The 25 T cell receptor beta chains in this list originate from one sample, sequenced in a study of cytomegalovirus exposure and HLA in healthy donors. The PCR used 60 Vbeta and 13 Jbeta primers. Sequencing was performed with immunoSEQ multiplex PCR; in TCRdb, only in-frame clones are kept and a portion is missing. This sample has some 120,000 clones, with about 80% found just once. The sample taken for sequencing was PBMCs. These receptor sequences come from a man aged 18 to 35 in good health and CMV-seronegative.

This clone was seen a few times. The chain combines TRBV29-1 with TRBJ1-2, with TRBD1 identical over 10 bases. Trimming took 0 bases from V and 8 from J; bases not matched to a gene: 9. The CDR3 is 15 amino acids. Germline V gene data show CDR1 as SQVTM and CDR2 as ANQGSEA. The CDR3 coding sequence is TGCAGCGTTGAAGATCAAGACAGGGGGCGAGGAGGCTACACCTTC. Residues: CSVEDQDRGRGGYTF. Looking up the rest from reference TRBV29-1 and TRBJ1-2 gives the full variable domain: SAVISQKPSRDICQRGTSLTIQCQVDSQVTMMFWYRQQPGQSLTLIATANQGSEATYESGFVIDKFPISRPNLTFSTLTVSNMSPEDSSIYLCSVEDQDRGRGGYTFGSGTRLTVV.

The chain links TRBV5-1 to TRBJ1-4; D might be TRBD1 (5 bases). CDR1 and CDR2 from the germline V gene are SGHRS and YFSETQ. V shed 4 bases and J shed 0 bases, with 7 bases lying between them. The CDR3 spans 14 residues. CDR3 nucleotides: TGCGCCAGCAGCCGGGGGTCAACTAATGAAAAACTGTTTTTT. Translating it yields CASSRGSTNEKLFF.

This chain links TRBV9 with TRBJ2-1; 8 bases fit TRBD1. CDR1 is SGDLS and CDR2 is YYNGEE in the germline V gene. The CDR3 sequence is 13 residues long. V trimming: 5 bases; J trimming: 7 bases; junction bases outside the gene matches: 5. DNA for the CDR3: TGTGCCAGCAGTAAGAACAGGGGGAATGAGCAGTTCTTC. Translation: CASSKNRGNEQFF.

The chain links TRBV6-6 to TRBJ1-2, with D possibly being TRBD1 (5 bases). This CDR3 spans 16 amino acids. Germline values: CDR1 MNHNY, CDR2 SVGAGI (reference sequence). The germline V and J ends were trimmed by 4 bases and 0 bases, with 15 bases remaining between them. CDR3 DNA: TGTGCCAGCAGTTTATCCTTGGACACAGCTAACTATGGCTACACCTTC. Translated: CASSLSLDTANYGYTF.

CDR3 nucleotide sequence: TGCGCCAGCAGCTTGGGGCCAGGTAGTGGAGGCCCAGATACGCAGTATTTT. This encodes CASSLGPGSGGPDTQYF. V and J are TRBV5-1 and TRBJ2-3; D possibly corresponds to TRBD2 (5 bases). CDR1 and CDR2 (germline): SGHRS, YFSETQ. This CDR3 spans 17 amino acids. Trimming shortened V by 0 bases and J by 4 bases, and 18 bases separated the two germline ends.

V and J are TRBV9 and TRBJ1-2; D gene ambiguous. From germline, CDR1 is SGDLS and CDR2 YYNGEE. The CDR3 is 16 residues long. The ends were cut back, 1 base at V and 5 bases at J, with 18 bases in the middle. Written as DNA, the CDR3 is TGTGCCAGCAGCGTACGAGAAGTGGGGTGGGAGTATGGCTACACCTTC. Protein sequence: CASSVREVGWEYGYTF.

The V gene is TRBV7-9, the J gene TRBJ1-1; 7 bases map to TRBD1. The CDR3 sequence is 14 residues long. The V segment lost 2 bases and the J segment 4 bases; nucleotides outside the gene matches: 4. Germline lookup yields CDR1 SEHNR and CDR2 FQNEAQ (reference sequence). CDR3 nucleotide sequence: TGTGCCAGCAGCTTAACAGGGGCGACCACTGAAGCTTTCTTT. Protein sequence: CASSLTGATTEAFF.

This clone came up once. J is TRBJ2-5 and V is TRBV18, with TRBD2 as a possible D gene (5 bases). The CDR3 has 13 amino acids. V was pared by 3 bases and J by 4 bases, with 9 bases between. CDR1 and CDR2 from the germline V gene are KGHSH and LQKENI. CDR3 bases: TGTGCCAGCTCACCGAATGAGGGAGAGACCCAGTACTTC. It specifies CASSPNEGETQYF.

The J gene is TRBJ2-5, the V gene TRBV9, with 11 nucleotides matching TRBD2. Germline CDR1 SGDLS, CDR2 YYNGEE. The V gene end was trimmed by 0 bases and the J gene end by 5 bases; junction bases not matched to a gene: 6. CDR3 length: 16 amino acids. The CDR3 reads CASSVVSSGGGETQYF. For the CDR3, the DNA is TGTGCCAGCAGCGTAGTGAGTAGCGGGGGGGGCGAGACCCAGTACTTC.

The chain combines TRBV15 with TRBJ1-2, with D possibly matching TRBD1 (6 bases). The CDR3 is 16 amino acids. Germline values: CDR1 LNHNV, CDR2 YYDKDF (reference sequence). V was shortened by 0 bases and J by 4 bases, with 15 bases between the two germline ends. CDR3 sequence reads: CATSRDGAGGFYGYTF. In nucleotides, the CDR3 is TGTGCCACCAGCAGAGATGGGGCGGGGGGCTTCTATGGCTACACCTTC.

This rearrangement joins TRBV29-1 to TRBJ2-3, with D maybe TRBD1 (5 bases). The CDR3 consists of 13 residues. In germline, CDR1 is SQVTM, CDR2 ANQGSEA. Trimming removed 8 bases from V and 3 bases from J, with 15 bases in between. In DNA form, the CDR3 reads TGCAGCTCCTTAGGGGTGGGGACAGATACGCAGTATTTT. Amino acids: CSSLGVGTDTQYF.

This rearrangement joins TRBV9 to TRBJ2-5; TRBD2 aligns across 11 bases. Germline-derived CDR1 and CDR2 are SGDLS and YYNGEE. With 3 bases clipped from V and 0 bases from J, the junction kept 1 base outside the gene matches. The CDR3 is 15 residues long. The CDR3, as DNA: TGTGCCAGCAGCGCGGGACTAGCGGACCAAGAGACCCAGTACTTC. Encoded protein: CASSAGLADQETQYF.

This sequence joins TRBV11-2 and TRBJ1-5; D might be TRBD1 (6 bases). The V and J ends lost 0 bases and 5 bases respectively, with 11 bases between them. Germline loops: CDR1 SGHAT, CDR2 FQNNGV. The CDR3 loop spans 15 amino acids. Here the CDR3 reads CASSLDGTSHQPQHF. The CDR3 DNA sequence: TGTGCCAGCAGCTTAGACGGGACAAGTCATCAGCCCCAGCATTTT.

V gene TRBV10-3 combines with J gene TRBJ2-1; unclear D gene. The CDR3 has 14 amino acids. Germline V CDR1 and CDR2: ENHRY, SYGVKD. Trimming took 3 bases from V and 0 from J, leaving 6 bases between them. For the CDR3, the DNA is TGTGCCATCAGTGACCCGGGCTCCTACAATGAGCAGTTCTTC. Its translation is CAISDPGSYNEQFF.

The J gene is TRBJ1-4, the V gene TRBV18; tentatively, D is TRBD1 (5 bases). Looked up from germline, CDR1 is KGHSH and CDR2 is LQKENI. The germline V and J ends were trimmed by 0 bases and 7 bases, with 12 bases remaining between them. The CDR3 loop spans 15 amino acids. CDR3 sequence: CASSPPPGRGEKLFF. For the CDR3, the DNA is TGTGCCAGCTCACCACCGCCGGGGCGGGGTGAAAAACTGTTTTTT.

CDR3 sequence: CASSSRGANQETQYF. CDR3 sequence (DNA): TGTGCCAGCAGCTCCCGGGGAGCCAACCAAGAGACCCAGTACTTC. The V gene is TRBV7-9, the J gene TRBJ2-5; maybe TRBD2 (5 bases). The CDR3 extends over 15 amino acids. V was shortened by 4 bases and J by 0 bases, with 12 bases between the two germline ends. Per germline, CDR1 SEHNR and CDR2 FQNEAQ (reference sequence).

This chain joins TRBV7-9 and TRBJ1-2; D is perhaps TRBD1 (5 bases). The CDR3 loop spans 15 amino acids. CDR1 is SEHNR, CDR2 FQNEAQ, per germline (reference sequence). V was pared by 7 bases and J by 4 bases, with 19 bases between. The CDR3 DNA follows: TGTGCCAGCATCCTTACGGGCAGGGAAGCCTATGGCTACACCTTC. Its translation: CASILTGREAYGYTF.

The table lists this clone with a count of one. One end of the junction does not line up with germline, which may come from a read error. The gene calls are TRBV7-9 and TRBJ1-1; maybe TRBD1 (5 bases). This CDR3 comprises 15 residues. The germline V gene encodes CDR1 SEHNR and CDR2 FQNEAQ (reference sequence). CDR3 sequence: CSSSLSTGLNTEAFF. CDR3 nucleotides: TGTTCCAGCAGCTTATCTACAGGCCTGAACACTGAAGCTTTCTTT.

This clone is a singleton in its sample. The rearrangement uses TRBV27 and TRBJ2-7, with 7 bases aligning to TRBD1. The V and J ends lost 6 bases and 0 bases, in that order; junction bases with no gene match: 8. This CDR3 has 15 amino acids. The germline CDR1 and CDR2 sequences are MNHEY and SMNVEV (reference sequence). CDR3 nucleotide sequence: TGTGCCAGCAGCAACCGGGACAGAAGCTCCTACGAGCAGTACTTC. Protein product: CASSNRDRSSYEQYF.

This clone turned up a few times. The CDR3 loop reads CASSKELASYNEQFF. The CDR3, as DNA: TGTGCCAGCAGCAAAGAGCTAGCGAGTTACAATGAGCAGTTCTTC. The chain joins TRBV7-7 to TRBJ2-1, with a possible D match to TRBD2 (6 bases). The ends were cut back, 5 bases at V and 4 bases at J, with 15 bases in the middle. The CDR3 covers 15 residues. In germline, CDR1 is SSHAT, CDR2 FNYEAQ (reference sequence).

This chain joins TRBV4-2 and TRBJ1-2; tentative D call: TRBD1 (5 bases). Germline V gene sequence: CDR1 LGHNA, CDR2 YNFKEQ. The CDR3 has 16 amino acids. The V and J ends lost 1 base and 1 base respectively, with 13 bases between them. CDR3 residues: CASSQASGTDNYGYTF. CDR3 nucleotide sequence: TGTGCCAGCAGCCAAGCTTCCGGGACTGATAACTATGGCTACACCTTC.

The chain employs TRBV19 and TRBJ1-1, with 7 bases lining up with TRBD1. The CDR3 has 16 residues. Germline lookup yields CDR1 LNHDA and CDR2 SQIVND (reference sequence). With 7 bases clipped from V and 5 bases from J, the junction kept 16 bases outside the gene matches. This chain's CDR3 is CASTQSGRGNRTEAFF. CDR3 sequence (DNA): TGTGCCAGTACCCAAAGTGGCAGGGGGAATCGGACTGAAGCTTTCTTT.

The chain couples TRBV29-1 to TRBJ1-1, with D hard to call. CDR3 length: 12 amino acids. The V gene's germline CDR1 is SQVTM and CDR2 ANQGSEA. V lost 6 bases to trimming and J lost 1 base, with 9 bases between them. CDR3 in amino acids: CSVSTGNTEAFF. In DNA, the CDR3 is TGCAGCGTCTCAACGGGGAACACTGAAGCTTTCTTT.

The V call is TRBV19, the J call TRBJ2-7; D perhaps matches TRBD1 (5 bases). Per germline, CDR1 LNHDA and CDR2 SQIVND (reference sequence). The CDR3 is made up of 14 amino acids. V lost 7 bases, J lost 3 bases, and 16 bases lay in between. The CDR3 loop is CASKGSPRIYEQYF. The CDR3 bases are TGTGCCAGTAAGGGGTCCCCTCGAATCTACGAGCAGTACTTC.

To note about this clone: Given the absence of the conserved phenylalanine or tryptophan at the CDR3 end, a read error is likely. The V and J genes are TRBV2 and TRBJ1-1; 8 nucleotides align to TRBD1. Germline V lookup: CDR1 SNHLY, CDR2 FYNNEI. The CDR3 contains 14 residues. V was clipped by 5 bases and J by 7 bases; unmatched bases: 9. The CDR3 DNA reads as TGTGCCAGCAGTAGTCGGACAGGGACTCATGAAGCTTTCCTT. Protein product: CASSSRTGTHEAFL.